These 6 T cell receptor beta chains originate from one sample sequenced in a study of CD8+ T cells in alopecia areata. RNA extraction and reverse transcription yielded cDNA as sequencing template. Method: immunoSEQ multiplex PCR; TCRdb's copy keeps in-frame clones and lacks some. The table includes fewer than 200,000 clones, 58% detected once. Documented treatment: oral pan-JAK inhibitor, 5-10 mg twice daily. The sequencing here drew on CD4+ T cells sorted from blood, taken at roughly week 58, from a patient treated with tofacitinib. The source is a human donor with alopecia areata.

This rearrangement joins TRBV15 to TRBJ2-1, with D maybe TRBD1 (5 bases). This CDR3 spans 14 amino acids. V lost 4 bases and J 5 bases, leaving 12 bases between the germline ends. CDR1 is LNHNV, CDR2 YYDKDF, per germline (reference sequence). The CDR3 bases are TGTGCCACCAGCAAGGCAGGGCCTAACAATGAGCAGTTCTTC. Its protein is CATSKAGPNNEQFF.

The rearrangement joins TRBV30 to TRBJ2-1; 8 nucleotides line up with TRBD1. V shed 0 bases and J 5 bases; nucleotides not matched to a gene: 6. Per the germline V gene, CDR1 is GTSNPN and CDR2 is SVGIG (reference sequence). The CDR3 has 15 amino acids. CDR3 nucleotide sequence: TGTGCCTGGAGTGTCGCTACAGGGGGAAACAATGAGCAGTTCTTC. Translation gives CAWSVATGGNNEQFF.

The V gene is TRBV4-1, the J gene TRBJ2-3, with 9 bases fitting TRBD2. Germline V gene lookup returns CDR1 MGHRA and CDR2 YSYEKL. This CDR3 is built from 17 residues. J lost 0 bases, V lost 1 base, and 5 bases had no gene match. The CDR3 is CASSQGAGGSSTDTQYF. The CDR3 DNA sequence: TGCGCCAGCAGCCAAGGTGCGGGGGGGTCTAGCACAGATACGCAGTATTTT.

This clone appeared a few times. The genes are TRBV5-6 and TRBJ1-2, with D possibly TRBD1 on 5 matching bases. This CDR3 is 13 amino acids long. The V end lost 0 bases, the J end lost 10 bases, and 13 bases lay between the germline ends. CDR1 is SGHDT, CDR2 YYEEEE, per germline. The CDR3 DNA sequence: TGTGCCAGCAGCTTGGTTGGGGACGGAACCTACACCTTC. Protein product: CASSLVGDGTYTF.

This chain joins TRBV10-3 and TRBJ2-1; D perhaps matches TRBD1 (5 bases). This CDR3 is built from 16 residues. V was trimmed by 4 bases and J by 0 bases, leaving 13 bases between them. Germline V gene sequence: CDR1 ENHRY, CDR2 SYGVKD. DNA for the CDR3: TGTGCCATCAGTGTGGGGCCGACAAACTCCTACAATGAGCAGTTCTTC. Translated, it gives CAISVGPTNSYNEQFF.

This clone appeared a few times. The chain uses TRBV9 and TRBJ2-2; D gene uncertain. The CDR3 contains 14 residues. Germline V gene sequence: CDR1 SGDLS, CDR2 YYNGEE. V shed 1 base and J shed 4 bases, with 8 bases lying between them. CDR3 nucleotides: TGTGCCAGCAGCGTATCGGGCGGCACCGGGGAGCTGTTTTTT. Its protein is CASSVSGGTGELFF.